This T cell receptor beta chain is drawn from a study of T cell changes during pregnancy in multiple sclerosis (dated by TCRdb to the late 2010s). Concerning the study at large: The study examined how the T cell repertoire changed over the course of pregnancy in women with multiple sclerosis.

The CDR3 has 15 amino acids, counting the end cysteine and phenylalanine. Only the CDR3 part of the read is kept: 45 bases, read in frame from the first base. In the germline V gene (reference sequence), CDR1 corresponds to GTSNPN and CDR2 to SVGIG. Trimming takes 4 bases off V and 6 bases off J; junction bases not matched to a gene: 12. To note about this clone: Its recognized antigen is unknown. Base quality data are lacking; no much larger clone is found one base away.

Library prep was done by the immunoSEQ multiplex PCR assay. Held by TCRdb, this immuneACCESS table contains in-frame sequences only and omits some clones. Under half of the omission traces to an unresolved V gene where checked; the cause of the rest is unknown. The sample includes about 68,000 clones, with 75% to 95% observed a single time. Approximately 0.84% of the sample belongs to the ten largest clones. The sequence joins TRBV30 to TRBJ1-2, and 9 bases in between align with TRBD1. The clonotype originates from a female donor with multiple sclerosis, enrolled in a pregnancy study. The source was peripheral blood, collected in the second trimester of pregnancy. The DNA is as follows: TGTGCCTGGAACACCCTTTATAGGACAGGGGATGGCTACACCTTC. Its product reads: CAWNTLYRTGDGYTF.